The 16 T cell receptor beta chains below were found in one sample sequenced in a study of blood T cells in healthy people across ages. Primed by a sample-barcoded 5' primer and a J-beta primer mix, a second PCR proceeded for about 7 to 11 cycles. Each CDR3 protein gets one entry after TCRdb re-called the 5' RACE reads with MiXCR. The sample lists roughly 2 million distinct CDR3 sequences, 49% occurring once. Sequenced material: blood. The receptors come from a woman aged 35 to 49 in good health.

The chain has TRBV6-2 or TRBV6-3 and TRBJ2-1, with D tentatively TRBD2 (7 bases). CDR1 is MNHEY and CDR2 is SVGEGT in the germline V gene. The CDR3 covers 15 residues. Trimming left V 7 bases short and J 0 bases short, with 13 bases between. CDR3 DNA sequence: TGTGCCAGCATCATCCGGGGGGCCTCCTACAATGAGCAGTTCTTC. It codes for CASIIRGASYNEQFF.

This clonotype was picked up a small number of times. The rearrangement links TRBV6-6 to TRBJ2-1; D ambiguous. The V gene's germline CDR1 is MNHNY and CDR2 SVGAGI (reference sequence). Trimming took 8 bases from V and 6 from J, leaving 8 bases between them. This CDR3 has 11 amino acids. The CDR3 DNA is TGTGCCAGCTATGCTGGCAATGAGCAGTTCTTC. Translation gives CASYAGNEQFF.

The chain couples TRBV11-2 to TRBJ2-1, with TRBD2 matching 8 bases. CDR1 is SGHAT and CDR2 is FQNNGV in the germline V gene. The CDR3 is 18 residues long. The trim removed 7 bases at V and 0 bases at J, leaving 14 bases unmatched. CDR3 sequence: CASTPYGARGGSYNEQFF. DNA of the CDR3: TGTGCCAGCACTCCTTATGGCGCTCGGGGGGGCTCCTACAATGAGCAGTTCTTC.

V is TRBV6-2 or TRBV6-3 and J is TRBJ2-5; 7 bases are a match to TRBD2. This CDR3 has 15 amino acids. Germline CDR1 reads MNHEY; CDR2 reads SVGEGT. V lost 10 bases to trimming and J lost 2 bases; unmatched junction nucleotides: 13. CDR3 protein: CAISKSGVKQETQYF. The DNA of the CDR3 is TGTGCCATCTCCAAGAGCGGGGTAAAACAAGAGACCCAGTACTTC.

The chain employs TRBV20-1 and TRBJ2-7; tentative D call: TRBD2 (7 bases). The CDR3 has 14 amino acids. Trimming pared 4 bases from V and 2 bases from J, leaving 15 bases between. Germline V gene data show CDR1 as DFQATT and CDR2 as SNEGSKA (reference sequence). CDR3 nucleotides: TGCAGTGCTAAGTCCGGGGGGCCCCCCTACGAGCAGTACTTC. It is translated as CSAKSGGPPYEQYF.

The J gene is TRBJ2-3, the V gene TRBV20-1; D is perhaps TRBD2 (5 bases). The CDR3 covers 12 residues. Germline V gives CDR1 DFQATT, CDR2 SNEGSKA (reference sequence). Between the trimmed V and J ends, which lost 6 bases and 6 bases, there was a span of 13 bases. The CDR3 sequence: CSASEWEDTQYF. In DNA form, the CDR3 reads TGCAGTGCCTCAGAGTGGGAGGATACGCAGTATTTT.

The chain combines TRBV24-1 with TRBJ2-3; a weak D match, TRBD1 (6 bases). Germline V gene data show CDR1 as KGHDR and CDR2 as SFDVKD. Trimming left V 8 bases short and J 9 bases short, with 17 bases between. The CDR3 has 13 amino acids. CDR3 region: CATTTSTGTTQYF. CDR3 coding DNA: TGTGCCACCACCACATCCACCGGGACAACGCAGTATTTT.

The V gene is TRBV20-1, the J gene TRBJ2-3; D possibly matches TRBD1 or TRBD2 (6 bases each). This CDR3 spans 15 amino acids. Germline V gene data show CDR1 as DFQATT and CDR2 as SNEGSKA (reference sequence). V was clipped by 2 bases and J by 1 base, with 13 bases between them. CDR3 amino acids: CSARWGARGTDTQYF. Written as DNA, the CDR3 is TGCAGTGCTAGATGGGGGGCTAGGGGCACAGATACGCAGTATTTT.

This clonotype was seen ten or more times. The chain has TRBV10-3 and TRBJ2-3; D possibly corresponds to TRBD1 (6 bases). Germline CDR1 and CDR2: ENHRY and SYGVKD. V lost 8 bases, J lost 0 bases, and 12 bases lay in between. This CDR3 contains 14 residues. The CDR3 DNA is TGTGCCATCGGGGGCTACCTAAGCACAGATACGCAGTATTTT. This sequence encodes CAIGGYLSTDTQYF.

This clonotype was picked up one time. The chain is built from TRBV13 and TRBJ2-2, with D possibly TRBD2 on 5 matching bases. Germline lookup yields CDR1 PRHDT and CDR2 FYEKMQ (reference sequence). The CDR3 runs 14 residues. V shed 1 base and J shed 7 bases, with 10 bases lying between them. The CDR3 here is CASSLEIAGGELFF. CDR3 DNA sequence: TGTGCCAGCAGCTTAGAAATTGCGGGCGGGGAGCTGTTTTTT.

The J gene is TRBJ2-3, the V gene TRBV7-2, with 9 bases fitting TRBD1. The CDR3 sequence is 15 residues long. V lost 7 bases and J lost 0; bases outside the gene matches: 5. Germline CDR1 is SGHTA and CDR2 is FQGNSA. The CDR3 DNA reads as TGTGCCAGCATGGAGACAGGGGGGAGCACAGATACGCAGTATTTT. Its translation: CASMETGGSTDTQYF. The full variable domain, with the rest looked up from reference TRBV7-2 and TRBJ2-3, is GAGVSQSPSNKVTEKGKDVELRCDPISGHTALYWYRQSLGQGLEFLIYFQGNSAPDKSGLPSDRFSAERTGGSVSTLTIQRTQQEDSAVYLCASMETGGSTDTQYFGPGTRLTVL.

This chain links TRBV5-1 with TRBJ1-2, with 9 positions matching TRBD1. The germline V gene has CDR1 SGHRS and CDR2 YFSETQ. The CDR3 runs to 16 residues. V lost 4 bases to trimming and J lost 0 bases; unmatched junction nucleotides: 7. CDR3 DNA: TGCGCCAGCAGCCGGGGACAGGGAAGGCCTAACTATGGCTACACCTTC. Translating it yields CASSRGQGRPNYGYTF.

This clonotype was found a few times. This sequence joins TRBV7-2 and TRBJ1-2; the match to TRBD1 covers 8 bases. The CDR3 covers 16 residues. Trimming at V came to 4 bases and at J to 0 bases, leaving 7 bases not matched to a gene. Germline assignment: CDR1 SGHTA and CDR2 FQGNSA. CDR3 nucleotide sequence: TGTGCCAGCAGCTCAAGGACAGGGCAAGCTAACTATGGCTACACCTTC. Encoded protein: CASSSRTGQANYGYTF.

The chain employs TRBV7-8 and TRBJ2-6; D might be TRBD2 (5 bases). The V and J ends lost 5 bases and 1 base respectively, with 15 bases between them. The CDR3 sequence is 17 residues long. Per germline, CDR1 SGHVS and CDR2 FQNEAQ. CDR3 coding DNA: TGTGCCAGCAGCCCCACCGGGGTCCGTTCTGGGGCCAACGTCCTGACTTTC. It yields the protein CASSPTGVRSGANVLTF.

In DNA form, the CDR3 reads TGCAGTGCTAGAGATCTTGGCGGGCCTAGCTCCTACGAGCAGTACTTC. It yields the protein CSARDLGGPSSYEQYF. The chain combines TRBV20-1 with TRBJ2-7; a weak D match, TRBD2 (5 bases). The V gene lost 0 bases and the J gene lost 0 bases, with 15 bases spanning the gap. Looked up from germline, CDR1 is DFQATT and CDR2 is SNEGSKA (reference sequence). The CDR3 consists of 16 residues.

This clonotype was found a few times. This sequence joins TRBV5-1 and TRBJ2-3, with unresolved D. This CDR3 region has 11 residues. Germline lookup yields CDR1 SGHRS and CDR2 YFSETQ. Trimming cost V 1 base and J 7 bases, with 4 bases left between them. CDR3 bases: TGCGCCAGCAGCTTGACCTATACGCAGTATTTT. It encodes CASSLTYTQYF.